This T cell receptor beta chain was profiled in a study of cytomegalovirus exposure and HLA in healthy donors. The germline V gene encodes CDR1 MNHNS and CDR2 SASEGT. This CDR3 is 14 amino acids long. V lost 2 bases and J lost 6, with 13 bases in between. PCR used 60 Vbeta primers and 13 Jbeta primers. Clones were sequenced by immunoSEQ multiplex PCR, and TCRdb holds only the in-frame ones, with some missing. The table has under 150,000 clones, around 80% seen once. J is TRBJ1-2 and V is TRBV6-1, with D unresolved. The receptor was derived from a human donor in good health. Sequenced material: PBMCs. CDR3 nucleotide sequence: TGTGCCAGCAGTGAACATAGGGCGGAGGATGGCTACACCTTC. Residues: CASSEHRAEDGYTF.